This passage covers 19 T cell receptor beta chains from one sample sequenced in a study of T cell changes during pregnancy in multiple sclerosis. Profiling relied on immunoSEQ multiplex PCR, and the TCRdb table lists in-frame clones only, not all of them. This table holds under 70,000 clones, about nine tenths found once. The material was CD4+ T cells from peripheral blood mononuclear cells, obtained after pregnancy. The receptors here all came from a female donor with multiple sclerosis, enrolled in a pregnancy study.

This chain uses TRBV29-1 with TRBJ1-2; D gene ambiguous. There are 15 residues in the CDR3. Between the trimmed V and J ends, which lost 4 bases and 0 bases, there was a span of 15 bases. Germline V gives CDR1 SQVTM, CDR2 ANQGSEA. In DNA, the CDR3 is TGCAGCGTTGCTGTTAGCGGAGGACCTAACTATGGCTACACCTTC. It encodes CSVAVSGGPNYGYTF.

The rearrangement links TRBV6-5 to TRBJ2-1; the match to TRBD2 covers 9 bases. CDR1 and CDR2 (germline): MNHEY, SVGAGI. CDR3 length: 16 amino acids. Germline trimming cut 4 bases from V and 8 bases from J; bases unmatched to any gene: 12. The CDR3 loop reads CASSSLTSGHKDEQFF. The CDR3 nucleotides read TGTGCCAGCAGTTCACTGACTAGCGGTCATAAAGATGAGCAGTTCTTC.

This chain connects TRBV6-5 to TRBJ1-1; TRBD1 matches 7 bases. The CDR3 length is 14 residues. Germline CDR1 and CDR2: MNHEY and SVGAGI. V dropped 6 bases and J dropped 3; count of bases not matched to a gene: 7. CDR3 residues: CASRDRASYTEAFF. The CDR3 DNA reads TGTGCCAGCAGAGACAGGGCTTCCTACACTGAAGCTTTCTTT.

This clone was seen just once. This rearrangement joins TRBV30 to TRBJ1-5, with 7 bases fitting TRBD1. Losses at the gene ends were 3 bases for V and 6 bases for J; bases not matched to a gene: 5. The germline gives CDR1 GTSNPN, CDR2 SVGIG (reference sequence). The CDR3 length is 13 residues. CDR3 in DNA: TGTGCCTGGAGCGGGCAGGGGGGTCAGCCCCAGCATTTT. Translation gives CAWSGQGGQPQHF.

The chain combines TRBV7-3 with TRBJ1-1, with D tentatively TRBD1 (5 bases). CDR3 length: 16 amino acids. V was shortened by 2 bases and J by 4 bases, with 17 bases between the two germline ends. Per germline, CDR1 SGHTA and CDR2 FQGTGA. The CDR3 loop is CASSLQAGLRGTEAFF. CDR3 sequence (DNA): TGTGCCAGCAGCTTACAGGCAGGGTTGAGAGGCACTGAAGCTTTCTTT.

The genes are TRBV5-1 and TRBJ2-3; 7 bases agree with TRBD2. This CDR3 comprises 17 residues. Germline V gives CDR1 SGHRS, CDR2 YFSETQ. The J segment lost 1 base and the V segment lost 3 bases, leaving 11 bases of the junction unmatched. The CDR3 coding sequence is TGCGCCAGCAGCTCCTCCGGGACCGCGGGGGGCACAGATACGCAGTATTTT. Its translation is CASSSSGTAGGTDTQYF.

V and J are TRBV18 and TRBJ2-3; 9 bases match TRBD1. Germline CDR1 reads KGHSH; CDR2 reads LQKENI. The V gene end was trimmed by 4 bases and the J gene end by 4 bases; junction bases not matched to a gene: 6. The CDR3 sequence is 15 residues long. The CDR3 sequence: CASSRPTGGPDTQYF. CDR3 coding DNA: TGTGCCAGCTCACGACCGACAGGGGGACCAGATACGCAGTATTTT.

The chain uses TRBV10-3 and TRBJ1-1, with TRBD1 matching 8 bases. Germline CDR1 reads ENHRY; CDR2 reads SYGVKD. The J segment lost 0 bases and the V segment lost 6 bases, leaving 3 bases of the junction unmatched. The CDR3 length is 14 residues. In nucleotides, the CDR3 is TGTGCCATCAGGACAGGGGACATGAACACTGAAGCTTTCTTT. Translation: CAIRTGDMNTEAFF.

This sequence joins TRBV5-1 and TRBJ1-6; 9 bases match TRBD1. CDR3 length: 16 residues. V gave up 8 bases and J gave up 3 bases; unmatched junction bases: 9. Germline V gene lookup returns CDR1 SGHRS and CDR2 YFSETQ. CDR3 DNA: TGCGCCAGTATACCGGGACAGGGACTCTATAATTCACCCCTCCACTTT. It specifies CASIPGQGLYNSPLHF.

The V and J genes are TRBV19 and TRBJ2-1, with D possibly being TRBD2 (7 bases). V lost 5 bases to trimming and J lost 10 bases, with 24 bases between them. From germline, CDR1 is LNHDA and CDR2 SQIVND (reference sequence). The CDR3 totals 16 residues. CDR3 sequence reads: CASSRTPGGWQGEQFF. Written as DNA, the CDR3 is TGTGCCAGTAGTCGCACCCCGGGGGGCTGGCAAGGGGAGCAGTTCTTC.

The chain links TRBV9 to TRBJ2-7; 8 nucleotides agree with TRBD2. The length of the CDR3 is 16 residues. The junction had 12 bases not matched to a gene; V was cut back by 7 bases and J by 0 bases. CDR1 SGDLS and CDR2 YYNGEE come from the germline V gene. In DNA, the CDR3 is TGTGCCAGCTCAAGGGGGGCGGGGGGCACCTCCTACGAGCAGTACTTC. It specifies CASSRGAGGTSYEQYF.

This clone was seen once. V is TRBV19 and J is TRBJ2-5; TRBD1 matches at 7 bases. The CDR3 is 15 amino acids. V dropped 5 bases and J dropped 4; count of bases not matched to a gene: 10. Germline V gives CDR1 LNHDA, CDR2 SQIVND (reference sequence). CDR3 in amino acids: CASSGGQRFLETQYF. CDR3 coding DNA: TGTGCCAGTAGTGGGGGACAGCGGTTTCTAGAGACCCAGTACTTC. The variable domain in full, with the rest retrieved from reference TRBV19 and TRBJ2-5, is DGGITQSPKYLFRKEGQNVTLSCEQNLNHDAMYWYRQDPGQGLRLIYYSQIVNDFQKGDIAEGYSVSREKKESFPLTVTSAQKNPTAFYLCASSGGQRFLETQYFGPGTRLLVL.

This chain's CDR3 is CASSELSGGGRTDTQYF. The CDR3 DNA reads TGCGCCAGCAGTGAGCTATCGGGCGGGGGCCGCACAGATACGCAGTATTTT. The chain combines TRBV10-2 with TRBJ2-3; D is possibly TRBD2 (7 bases). Trimming shortened V by 2 bases and J by 1 base, and 16 bases separated the two germline ends. This CDR3 has 17 amino acids. CDR1 is WSHSY, CDR2 SAAADI, per germline.

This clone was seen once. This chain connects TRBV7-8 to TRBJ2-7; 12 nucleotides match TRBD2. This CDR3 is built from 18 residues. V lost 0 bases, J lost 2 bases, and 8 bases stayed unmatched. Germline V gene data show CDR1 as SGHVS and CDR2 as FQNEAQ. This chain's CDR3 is CASSLASRLAGETYEQYF. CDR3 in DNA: TGTGCCAGCAGCTTAGCGTCCAGACTAGCGGGGGAGACCTACGAGCAGTACTTC.

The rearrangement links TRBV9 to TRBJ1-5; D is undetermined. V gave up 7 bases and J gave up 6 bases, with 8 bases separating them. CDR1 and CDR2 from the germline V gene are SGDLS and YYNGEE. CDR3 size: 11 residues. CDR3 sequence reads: CASGTGQPQHF. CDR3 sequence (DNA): TGTGCCAGCGGAACGGGTCAGCCCCAGCATTTT. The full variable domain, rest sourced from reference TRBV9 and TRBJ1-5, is DSGVTQTPKHLITATGQRVTLRCSPRSGDLSVYWYQQSLDQGLQFLIQYYNGEERAKGNILERFSAQQFPDLHSELNLSSLELGDSALYFCASGTGQPQHFGDGTRLSIL.

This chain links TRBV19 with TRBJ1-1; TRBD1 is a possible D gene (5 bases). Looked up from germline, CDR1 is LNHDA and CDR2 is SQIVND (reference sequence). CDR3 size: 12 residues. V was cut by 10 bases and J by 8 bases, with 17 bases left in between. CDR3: CATNPTGLEAFF. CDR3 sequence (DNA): TGTGCCACAAACCCTACAGGCCTAGAAGCTTTCTTT. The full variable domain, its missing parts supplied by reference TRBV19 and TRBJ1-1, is DGGITQSPKYLFRKEGQNVTLSCEQNLNHDAMYWYRQDPGQGLRLIYYSQIVNDFQKGDIAEGYSVSREKKESFPLTVTSAQKNPTAFYLCATNPTGLEAFFGQGTRLTVV.

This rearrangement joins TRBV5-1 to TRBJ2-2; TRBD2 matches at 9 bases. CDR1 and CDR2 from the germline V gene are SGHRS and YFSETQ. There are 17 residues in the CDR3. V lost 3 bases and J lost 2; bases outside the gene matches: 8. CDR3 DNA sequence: TGCGCCAGCAGCTCCTTTAGCGGGGGCCTAAACACCGGGGAGCTGTTTTTT. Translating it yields CASSSFSGGLNTGELFF.

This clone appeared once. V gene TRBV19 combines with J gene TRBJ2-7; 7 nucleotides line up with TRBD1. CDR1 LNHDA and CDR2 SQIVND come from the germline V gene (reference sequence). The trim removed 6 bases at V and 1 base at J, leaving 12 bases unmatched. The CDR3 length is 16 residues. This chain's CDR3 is CASRKRTGDSSYEQYF. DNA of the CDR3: TGTGCCAGTAGAAAGCGGACAGGCGATAGTTCCTACGAGCAGTACTTC.

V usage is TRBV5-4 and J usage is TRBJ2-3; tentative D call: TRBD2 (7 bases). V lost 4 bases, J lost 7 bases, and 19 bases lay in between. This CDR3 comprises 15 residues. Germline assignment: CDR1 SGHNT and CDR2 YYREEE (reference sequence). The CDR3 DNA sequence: TGTGCCAGCAGCCCCCCTGGGGGGGGCACCAATACGCAGTATTTT. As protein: CASSPPGGGTNTQYF. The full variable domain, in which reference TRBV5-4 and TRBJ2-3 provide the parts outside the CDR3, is ETGVTQSPTHLIKTRGQQVTLRCSSQSGHNTVSWYQQALGQGPQFIFQYYREEENGRGNFPPRFSGLQFPNYSSELNVNALELDDSALYLCASSPPGGGTNTQYFGPGTRLTVL.